The 28 T cell receptor beta chains presented below share a single source sample, sequenced in a study of T cell repertoires in cytomegalovirus infection. These TCRs are of unknown antigen specificity. TCRdb analysed the reads with MiXCR anew, one entry per CDR3 protein. The sample includes hundreds of thousands of distinct CDR3 sequences, approximately 46% of them seen just once. The specimen comprised cultured PBMCs, sampled from culture after CMV antigen stimulation. The receptors originated from a human donor in good health (CMV status not recorded). Some clones in this sample may be carry-over from other donors' samples.

The chain links TRBV19 to TRBJ2-3, with TRBD2 matching over 7 bases. Germline CDR1 LNHDA, CDR2 SQIVND (reference sequence). This CDR3 has 17 amino acids. V gave up 7 bases and J gave up 6 bases; unmatched junction bases: 19. The CDR3 sequence is CASNGPRLAGYRDTQYF. The CDR3 region has the DNA TGTGCCAGTAACGGGCCGCGACTAGCAGGTTATCGGGATACGCAGTATTTT.

The chain employs TRBV20-1 and TRBJ1-2; 7 positions agree with TRBD1. The V gene end was trimmed by 0 bases and the J gene end by 10 bases; junction bases not matched to a gene: 8. Germline lookup yields CDR1 DFQATT and CDR2 SNEGSKA (reference sequence). This CDR3 region has 13 residues. CDR3 DNA: TGCAGTGCTAGAGATGGGTCAGGGGGTCCCTACACCTTC. This sequence encodes CSARDGSGGPYTF.

This chain connects TRBV12-3 or TRBV12-4 to TRBJ1-2; TRBD1 is a possible D gene (6 bases). CDR3 length: 12 residues. V lost 2 bases and J 8 bases, leaving 9 bases between the germline ends. The CDR3 sequence: CASSLQQGGYTF. CDR3 sequence (DNA): TGTGCCAGCAGTTTACAACAGGGCGGCTACACCTTC.

This clonotype was observed a single time. The chain links TRBV12-3 or TRBV12-4 to TRBJ2-1; D gene unclear. Trimming removed 6 bases from V and 8 bases from J, with 8 bases in between. CDR3 size: 11 residues. CDR3 sequence: CASSHSYEQFF. The DNA of the CDR3 is TGTGCCAGCAGCCACAGCTATGAGCAGTTCTTC.

The rearrangement uses TRBV7-9 and TRBJ2-1; possibly TRBD1 for D (7 bases). The V end lost 6 bases, the J end lost 7 bases, and 16 bases lay between the germline ends. The CDR3 loop spans 14 amino acids. The V gene's germline CDR1 is SEHNR and CDR2 FQNEAQ (reference sequence). The CDR3 DNA reads as TGTGCCAGCAGACTCTCGACAGGGAGGAATGAGCAGTTCTTC. Its protein product is CASRLSTGRNEQFF.

This clonotype has only a few counts. The chain is built from TRBV12-3 or TRBV12-4 and TRBJ1-2; the D is unclear. The CDR3 consists of 14 residues. V was clipped by 6 bases and J by 2 bases, with 13 bases between them. CDR3 residues: CASSLDGTNYGYTF. CDR3 in DNA: TGTGCCAGCAGCCTTGACGGAACAAACTATGGCTACACCTTC.

This clonotype was found a few times. The chain is built from TRBV7-2 and TRBJ2-5; 8 bases are shared with TRBD2. Germline values: CDR1 SGHTA, CDR2 FQGNSA. This CDR3 has 13 amino acids. Losses at the gene ends were 7 bases for V and 5 bases for J; bases not matched to a gene: 6. CDR3 bases: TGTGCCAGCACTAGCGGGCTGGGGGAGACCCAGTACTTC. Translated, it gives CASTSGLGETQYF.

The CDR3 loop is CASSLEGLLLYGYTF. Written as DNA, the CDR3 is TGTGCCAGCAGCTTAGAGGGACTGCTTCTCTATGGCTACACCTTC. This sequence joins TRBV7-9 and TRBJ1-2, with D tentatively TRBD1 (5 bases). V lost 1 base to trimming and J lost 4 bases, with 13 bases between them. This CDR3 has 15 amino acids. Per germline, CDR1 SEHNR and CDR2 FQNEAQ (reference sequence).

The chain employs TRBV7-2 and TRBJ1-5; tentatively, D is TRBD1 (5 bases). Trimming cost V 6 bases and J 3 bases, with 9 bases left between them. Germline V CDR1 and CDR2: SGHTA, FQGNSA. There are 13 residues in the CDR3. CDR3 protein: CASRGQANQPQHF. In nucleotides, the CDR3 is TGTGCCAGCAGAGGACAAGCCAATCAGCCCCAGCATTTT.

This clonotype was detected only a few times. The chain employs TRBV19 and TRBJ1-5; D gene ambiguous. This CDR3 contains 17 residues. Per the germline V gene, CDR1 is LNHDA and CDR2 is SQIVND (reference sequence). V lost 3 bases, J lost 5 bases, and 20 bases lay in between. Here the CDR3 DNA reads TGTGCCAGTAGTATCCTATCGGGGTTGAATGATCATCAGCCCCAGCATTTT. It translates to CASSILSGLNDHQPQHF. Combining the CDR3 with reference TRBV19 and TRBJ1-5 gives the whole variable domain DGGITQSPKYLFRKEGQNVTLSCEQNLNHDAMYWYRQDPGQGLRLIYYSQIVNDFQKGDIAEGYSVSREKKESFPLTVTSAQKNPTAFYLCASSILSGLNDHQPQHFGDGTRLSIL.

The chain employs TRBV15 and TRBJ2-3, with D uncertain. The CDR3 is 14 residues long. The ends were cut back, 0 bases at V and 2 bases at J, with 6 bases in the middle. Germline V lookup: CDR1 LNHNV, CDR2 YYDKDF (reference sequence). The CDR3 here is CATSRDQDTDTQYF. The CDR3 DNA is TGTGCCACCAGCAGAGATCAGGACACAGATACGCAGTATTTT.

A few counts support this clonotype. This chain links TRBV19 with TRBJ1-5; TRBD1 might be the D (5 bases). Germline V gene data show CDR1 as LNHDA and CDR2 as SQIVND (reference sequence). This CDR3 has 12 amino acids. Trimming took off 6 bases at V and 4 bases at J, with 7 bases between the two ends. DNA for the CDR3: TGTGCCAGTAGAAAGGGGAATCAGCCCCAGCATTTT. Its translation is CASRKGNQPQHF.

The sample holds a few counts of this clonotype. This rearrangement joins TRBV7-2 to TRBJ1-1; D uncertain. The CDR3 runs to 13 residues. Germline V gene sequence: CDR1 SGHTA, CDR2 FQGNSA. V was clipped by 5 bases and J by 4 bases, with 11 bases between them. CDR3 bases: TGTGCCAGCAGCGTCCTGAAGGGCACTGAAGCTTTCTTT. Its protein product is CASSVLKGTEAFF. Looking up the rest from reference TRBV7-2 and TRBJ1-1 gives the full variable domain: GAGVSQSPSNKVTEKGKDVELRCDPISGHTALYWYRQSLGQGLEFLIYFQGNSAPDKSGLPSDRFSAERTGGSVSTLTIQRTQQEDSAVYLCASSVLKGTEAFFGQGTRLTVV.

The table lists this clonotype with many counts. V and J are TRBV7-2 and TRBJ1-2; 7 nucleotides agree with TRBD1. Germline loops: CDR1 SGHTA, CDR2 FQGNSA. The CDR3 has 13 residues. The junction had 8 bases not matched to a gene; V was cut back by 5 bases and J by 8 bases. CDR3 sequence: CASSPEGGRGYTF. Here the CDR3 DNA reads TGTGCCAGCAGCCCGGAAGGGGGCAGAGGCTACACCTTC. Complete variable domain (other parts from reference TRBV7-2 and TRBJ1-2): GAGVSQSPSNKVTEKGKDVELRCDPISGHTALYWYRQSLGQGLEFLIYFQGNSAPDKSGLPSDRFSAERTGGSVSTLTIQRTQQEDSAVYLCASSPEGGRGYTFGSGTRLTVV.

This clonotype was seen only a few times. The chain uses TRBV6-5 and TRBJ2-7, with unresolved D. Trimming left V 11 bases short and J 2 bases short, with 13 bases between. The germline gives CDR1 MNHEY, CDR2 SVGAGI. CDR3 length: 12 residues. For the CDR3, the DNA is TGTGCCGCGGCAGGTGCGGCCTACGAGCAGTACTTC. It specifies CAAAGAAYEQYF.

This clonotype was seen at least ten times. Here the CDR3 reads CASSSGPGGTDTQYF. CDR3 DNA sequence: TGTGCCAGCAGCTCCGGGCCCGGTGGCACAGATACGCAGTATTTT. J is TRBJ2-3 and V is TRBV7-2; no clear D. There are 15 residues in the CDR3. Germline V gene lookup returns CDR1 SGHTA and CDR2 FQGNSA. Trimming took off 4 bases at V and 1 base at J, with 12 bases between the two ends.

The table lists this clonotype with a few counts. The CDR3 region has the DNA TGTGCCAGCAGCCTCCAAGCGGGAAACTACGAGCAGTACTTC. Its translation: CASSLQAGNYEQYF. The gene calls are TRBV7-2 and TRBJ2-7, with 7 bases aligning to TRBD2. The CDR3 has 14 residues. Germline CDR1 SGHTA, CDR2 FQGNSA. V lost 5 bases to trimming and J lost 3 bases; unmatched junction nucleotides: 7.

V gene TRBV6-1 combines with J gene TRBJ2-3; D may correspond to TRBD1 or TRBD2 (5 bases each). The CDR3 extends over 14 amino acids. V was cut by 10 bases and J by 4 bases, with 18 bases left in between. CDR1 is MNHNS, CDR2 SASEGT, per germline. The CDR3 coding sequence is TGTGCCACCCGCGTCTCGGGGCGGGCAGATACGCAGTATTTT. It specifies CATRVSGRADTQYF.

The rearrangement uses TRBV27 and TRBJ2-7; D is perhaps TRBD1 or TRBD2 (5 bases each). The CDR3 consists of 10 residues. The germline V and J ends were trimmed by 10 bases and 6 bases, with 10 bases remaining between them. Germline CDR1 reads MNHEY; CDR2 reads SMNVEV (reference sequence). The CDR3 DNA is TGTGCCAAACGGGGCGGCGAGCAGTACTTC. As protein: CAKRGGEQYF.

V usage is TRBV10-3 and J usage is TRBJ2-1; TRBD1 might be the D (6 bases). The CDR3 is 14 amino acids. Germline lookup yields CDR1 ENHRY and CDR2 SYGVKD. Trimming took 2 bases from V and 10 from J, leaving 15 bases between them. The CDR3 coding sequence is TGTGCCATCAGTGAGGCCCCCCGAGGACAGGAGCAGTTCTTC. Protein: CAISEAPRGQEQFF.

V is TRBV19 and J is TRBJ1-2, with TRBD1 as a possible D gene (5 bases). Germline values: CDR1 LNHDA, CDR2 SQIVND (reference sequence). V lost 3 bases and J 0 bases, leaving 11 bases between the germline ends. This CDR3 is built from 15 residues. Written as DNA, the CDR3 is TGTGCCAGTAGTATGGTTCACAGGACTAACTATGGCTACACCTTC. Protein: CASSMVHRTNYGYTF.

The chain combines TRBV5-4 with TRBJ2-1; TRBD1 aligns across 7 bases. This CDR3 region has 14 residues. CDR1 is SGHNT, CDR2 YYREEE, per germline (reference sequence). V was pared by 3 bases and J by 6 bases, with 6 bases of the junction left unmatched. The CDR3 DNA is TGTGCCAGCAGCTCGTTCAAGGGGGCCAATGAGCAGTTCTTC. This sequence encodes CASSSFKGANEQFF.

This clonotype turned up a few times. The rearrangement links TRBV7-8 to TRBJ2-3; D remains unclear. The CDR3 consists of 15 residues. Germline V gene lookup returns CDR1 SGHVS and CDR2 FQNEAQ. Trimming left V 0 bases short and J 0 bases short, with 7 bases between. The CDR3 sequence is CASSLARLSTDTQYF. CDR3 nucleotides: TGTGCCAGCAGCTTAGCGAGACTTAGCACAGATACGCAGTATTTT.

This clonotype was counted between two and nine times. V and J are TRBV7-7 and TRBJ2-7; weak D call: TRBD1 (6 bases). Germline-derived CDR1 and CDR2 are SSHAT and FNYEAQ (reference sequence). Between the trimmed V and J ends, which lost 5 bases and 5 bases, there was a span of 13 bases. This CDR3 spans 13 amino acids. Here the CDR3 DNA reads TGTGCCAGCAGCCGGGCACAGGGCCACGAGCAGTACTTC. As protein: CASSRAQGHEQYF. The whole variable domain, remainder taken from reference TRBV7-7 and TRBJ2-7, is GAGVSQSPRYKVTKRGQDVTLRCDPISSHATLYWYQQALGQGPEFLTYFNYEAQPDKSGLPSDRFSAERPEGSISTLTIQRTEQRDSAMYRCASSRAQGHEQYFGPGTRLTVT.

The chain couples TRBV20-1 to TRBJ2-7; 12 bases map to TRBD2. The CDR3 contains 16 residues. V was pared by 5 bases and J by 0 bases, with 8 bases of the junction left unmatched. Looked up from germline, CDR1 is DFQATT and CDR2 is SNEGSKA (reference sequence). As DNA, the CDR3 is TGCAGTGCTCGGGGCACGACTAGCGGGAGCTCCTACGAGCAGTACTTC. It codes for CSARGTTSGSSYEQYF.

This chain joins TRBV6-2 or TRBV6-3 and TRBJ2-3; D perhaps matches TRBD2 (5 bases). V lost 7 bases and J lost 5, with 16 bases in between. The CDR3 runs to 14 residues. The germline V gene has CDR1 MNHEY and CDR2 SVGEGT. In DNA form, the CDR3 reads TGTGCCAGCAACCCCTTGGTAGCGAGAGATACGCAGTATTTT. Residues: CASNPLVARDTQYF.

V is TRBV7-6 and J is TRBJ2-5; D gene ambiguous. The CDR3 covers 16 residues. Germline V lookup: CDR1 SGHVS, CDR2 FNYEAQ. The V gene lost 5 bases and the J gene lost 5 bases, with 21 bases spanning the gap. CDR3 bases: TGTGCCAGCAGCCCATTAATAGACCCCGATCGGGAGACCCAGTACTTC. It encodes CASSPLIDPDRETQYF.

The rearrangement links TRBV4-2 to TRBJ2-1; 7 bases match TRBD2. The CDR3 has 15 residues. With 7 bases clipped from V and 9 bases from J, the junction kept 15 bases outside the gene matches. Germline CDR1 is LGHNA and CDR2 is YNFKEQ. DNA for the CDR3: TGTGCCAGCACCTCAAGCGGGGAGTCTGGATCTGAGCAGTTCTTC. Encoded protein: CASTSSGESGSEQFF.